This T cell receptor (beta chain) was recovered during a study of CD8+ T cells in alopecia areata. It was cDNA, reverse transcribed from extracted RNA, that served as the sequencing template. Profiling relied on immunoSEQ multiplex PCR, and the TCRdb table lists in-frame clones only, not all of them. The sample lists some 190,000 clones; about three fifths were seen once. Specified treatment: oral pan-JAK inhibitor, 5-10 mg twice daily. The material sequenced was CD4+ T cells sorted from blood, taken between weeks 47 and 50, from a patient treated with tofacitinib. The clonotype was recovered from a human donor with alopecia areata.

The CDR3 loop is CSVAEGQTEAFF. CDR3 DNA: TGCAGCGTTGCGGAGGGGCAAACTGAAGCTTTCTTT. This rearrangement joins TRBV29-1 to TRBJ1-1, with D possibly matching TRBD1 (5 bases). The CDR3 runs 12 residues. V lost 4 bases to trimming and J lost 5 bases, with 11 bases between them. Germline-derived CDR1 and CDR2 are SQVTM and ANQGSEA.